The rows below give T cell receptor beta chains drawn from one sample of a study of regulatory T cells in long-lasting Graves disease. Each CDR3 protein gets one entry after TCRdb re-called the multiplex PCR reads with MiXCR. The data contain roughly 400,000 distinct CDR3 sequences, about 16% of them seen just once; the ten biggest clones take up 20% to 25%. These sequences were also reported in another study, on T cells in Graves' hyperthyroidism and ophthalmopathy.

The specimen comprised peripheral blood mononuclear cells (PBMCs), sampled at new diagnosis, from a patient treated with antithyroid drugs. Receptors originate from a woman aged 18 to 35 with Graves disease. CDR3s include the opening cysteine and the closing phenylalanine or tryptophan. A D gene is named only where the DNA matches it firmly. The size entry is marked missing in some rows and otherwise reads once, few, many or a size class.

d_gene | j_gene | abundance | v_gene | CDR3nt | CDR3aa
- | TRBJ2-7 | many | TRBV2 | TGTGCCAGCAACAGGGCCTACGAGCAGTACTTC | CASNRAYEQYF
TRBD2 | TRBJ2-1 | - | TRBV7-2 | TGTGCCAGCAGCAAACAGCGGGAGAACAATGAGCAGTTCTTC | CASSKQRENNEQFF
TRBD2 | TRBJ2-1 | - | TRBV18 | TGTGCCAGCTCACCCCTTGGGGGAGCGGGAGCGTTCTTC | CASSPLGGAGAFF
- | TRBJ2-1 | - | TRBV15 | TGTGCCACCAGCAGCCGGGGGTCCTACAATGAGCAGTTCTTC | CATSSRGSYNEQFF
- | TRBJ2-2 | few | TRBV20-1 | TGCAGTGCTAGCGAGGATGCCGGGGAGCTGTTTTTT | CSASEDAGELFF
- | TRBJ2-7 | many | TRBV7-9 | TGTGCCAGCAGCTCGGCCCGGCGGGAGCAGTACTTC | CASSSARREQYF
TRBD1 | TRBJ1-6 | many | TRBV7-2 | TGTGCCAGCAGCTCTAGGCCGACAGGGGACAATTCACCCCTCCACTTT | CASSSRPTGDNSPLHF
- | TRBJ1-2 | many | TRBV7-9 | TGTGCCAGCAGCTCAACCGGCGCCGGGGATGGCTACACCTTC | CASSSTGAGDGYTF
TRBD1 | TRBJ2-7 | once | TRBV19 | TGTGCCAGTAGTATTCAGGGGGCCTACGAGCAGTACTTC | CASSIQGAYEQYF
- | TRBJ1-1 | - | TRBV15 | TGTGCCACCAGCAGAGGACCGCAGGCCCGGCCTGAAGCTTTCTTT | CATSRGPQARPEAFF
TRBD2 | TRBJ2-5 | many | TRBV20-1 | TGCAGTGCTAGAGGCCGAGGACTAGCGGGAGGGGAGACCCAGTACTTC | CSARGRGLAGGETQYF
TRBD2 | TRBJ2-7 | many | TRBV6-5 | TGTGCCAGCAGTTCGACTAGCGGGTCGGGTTACGAGCAGTACTTC | CASSSTSGSGYEQYF
TRBD2 | TRBJ2-1 | - | TRBV5-4 | TGTGCCAGCAGCTCTGCGGGACTAGGTTCGTTTAATGAGCAGTTCTTC | CASSSAGLGSFNEQFF
- | TRBJ2-7 | many | TRBV12-3/TRBV12-4 | TGTGCCAGCAGCTCCGGTCCGCTCTCAAGGGACGAGCAGTACTTC | CASSSGPLSRDEQYF
TRBD1 | TRBJ1-2 | many | TRBV18 | TGTGCCAGCTCACCACGGACAGGGGGCTTGCTATATGGCTACACCTTC | CASSPRTGGLLYGYTF
TRBD2 | TRBJ2-7 | few | TRBV20-1 | TGCAGTGCTAGAGACCCTAGCGGGACCGGGGTTTACTACGAGCAGTACTTC | CSARDPSGTGVYYEQYF
TRBD2 | TRBJ2-1 | - | TRBV6-1 | TGTGCCAGCAGGGGACCCGGACTAGCGGGAGGGGGAAATGAGCAGTTCTTC | CASRGPGLAGGGNEQFF
- | TRBJ2-1 | many | TRBV9 | TGTGCCAGCAGCGTAGAGAGGGGTATCTGGAGCGGACCACACAATGAGCAGTTCTTC | CASSVERGIWSGPHNEQFF
- | TRBJ2-1 | few | TRBV24-1 | TGTGCCACCAGTGGCGGGACCGCCAGGGCACATGAGCAGTTCTTC | CATSGGTARAHEQFF
TRBD2 | TRBJ2-7 | few | TRBV19 | TGTGCCAGTACCGGGGGGGGTAGCGGGAGCTCCTACGAGCAGTACTTC | CASTGGGSGSSYEQYF
TRBD2 | TRBJ2-1 | - | TRBV9 | TGTGCCAGCAGCGTAGCTGCGGGGGGGACCTACGAGCAGTTCTTC | CASSVAAGGTYEQFF
- | TRBJ1-1 | few | TRBV3-1 | TGTGCCAGCAGCCAAGCCGGGACGCTCGAAGCTTTCTTT | CASSQAGTLEAFF
- | TRBJ2-5 | many | TRBV10-3 | TGTGCCATCAGTGGTACCCGGGACGACCAAGAGACCCAGTACTTC | CAISGTRDDQETQYF
TRBD1 | TRBJ1-5 | many | TRBV12-3/TRBV12-4 | TGTGCCAGCAGAGGACAGGGACCAAATCAGCCCCAGCATTTT | CASRGQGPNQPQHF
TRBD1 | TRBJ2-7 | - | TRBV13 | TGTGCCAGCAGCTCCCAGGCCGGCGGGACAGGGTCCGAGCAGTACTTC | CASSSQAGGTGSEQYF
- | TRBJ2-7 | - | TRBV15 | TGTGCCACCAGCGCTGCCCAACGGCGGGGCTACGAGCAGTACTTC | CATSAAQRRGYEQYF
- | TRBJ2-5 | many | TRBV3-1 | TGTGCCAGCAAACCAAGATCTTCTTTGTCCAACCAAGAGACCCAGTACTTC | CASKPRSSLSNQETQYF
- | TRBJ2-2 | - | TRBV5-4 | TGTGCCAGCAGCCGAATGACTGACACCGGGGAGCTGTTTTTT | CASSRMTDTGELFF
- | TRBJ2-5 | many | TRBV28 | TGTGCCAGCAGTTCGCAACGGACGGTCCAAGAGACCCAGTACTTC | CASSSQRTVQETQYF
- | TRBJ2-7 | - | TRBV5-4 | TGTGCCAGCAGCTCTGGAGACACCACTCGGGAGCAGTACTTC | CASSSGDTTREQYF
- | TRBJ2-1 | many | TRBV5-1 | TGCGCCAGCAGCTTGGGACGTTGGGAGCAGTTCTTC | CASSLGRWEQFF
- | TRBJ2-7 | - | TRBV5-6 | TGTGCCAGCAGCCGAAGGGGGAGGGACTACGAGCAGTACTTC | CASSRRGRDYEQYF
- | TRBJ1-1 | many | TRBV13 | TGTGCCAGCAGCCCCGTCCAGACAGGGAACACTGAAGCTTTCTTT | CASSPVQTGNTEAFF
- | TRBJ2-3 | many | TRBV7-2 | TGTGCCAGCAGCCCCCTGGGACGCACAGATACGCAGTATTTT | CASSPLGRTDTQYF
- | TRBJ1-2 | once | TRBV11-2 | TGTGCCAGCAGCTTAGAACGGCCGGGAGGCTACACCTTC | CASSLERPGGYTF
TRBD1 | TRBJ2-1 | many | TRBV28 | TGTGCCAGCAGGCAACTCACAGGGGCTCAAAGCTACAATGAGCAGTTCTTC | CASRQLTGAQSYNEQFF
TRBD2 | TRBJ2-3 | many | TRBV5-5 | TGTGCCAGCAGCTTGGCGGCGGGAGGAAGCACAGATACGCAGTATTTT | CASSLAAGGSTDTQYF
TRBD2 | TRBJ2-1 | - | TRBV7-3 | TGTGCCAGCAGCTCCGGACTAGGCGACAATGAGCAGTTCTTC | CASSSGLGDNEQFF
- | TRBJ2-3 | - | TRBV7-9 | TGTGCCAGCAGCTTAGGAGTGGGGGGCACAGATACGCAGTATTTT | CASSLGVGGTDTQYF
- | TRBJ1-6 | few | TRBV30 | TGTGCCTGGAGTAAAGGAGGGACTTCCTATTCACCCCTCCACTTT | CAWSKGGTSYSPLHF
TRBD2 | TRBJ2-2 | many | TRBV2 | TGTGCCAGCAGTCGGGGTAGCGGGAGTGGGGAGCTGTTTTTT | CASSRGSGSGELFF
- | TRBJ2-6 | few | TRBV6-2/TRBV6-3 | TGTGCCAGCAGAGCTCGACAGCCGCAAGGGGCCAACGTCCTGACTTTC | CASRARQPQGANVLTF
- | TRBJ1-1 | - | TRBV28 | TGTGCCAGCAGTCCGGGGCCGGGACTTAAAGCTTTCTTT | CASSPGPGLKAFF
TRBD2 | TRBJ2-1 | many | TRBV20-1 | TGCAGTGCTCCGACTAGCGGGAAGGTTGAGCAGTTCTTC | CSAPTSGKVEQFF
TRBD1 | TRBJ2-7 | many | TRBV28 | TGTGCCAGCAGCACGACCGGACAGGGCGGCTACGAGCAGTACTTC | CASSTTGQGGYEQYF
- | TRBJ2-3 | few | TRBV7-9 | TGTGCCAGCAGCTCTGCCGCAGATACGCAGTATTTT | CASSSAADTQYF
- | TRBJ1-3 | many | TRBV28 | TGTGCCAGCAGCCCGCCAGGGCGGAACACCATATATTTT | CASSPPGRNTIYF
- | TRBJ1-2 | - | TRBV24-1 | TGTGCCACCAGTGATTTTGTGTTAGGGACTTCTTTCGTTTCTGGCTACACCTTC | CATSDFVLGTSFVSGYTF
- | TRBJ1-5 | few | TRBV2 | TGTGCCAGCAGTACCGGACAGTCTAGCACAGATACGCAGCATTTT | CASSTGQSSTDTQHF
- | TRBJ2-1 | few | TRBV20-1 | TGCAGTGCTAGAGATCCTAGCGAGAGTGTCACCATTGAGCAGTTCTTC | CSARDPSESVTIEQFF
- | TRBJ2-7 | many | TRBV28 | TGTGCCAGCGCCGAGGACAGAATCTACGAGCAGTACTTC | CASAEDRIYEQYF
- | TRBJ1-1 | - | TRBV5-1 | TGCGCCAGCAGCGTGGCTCTGAACACTGAAGCTTTCTTT | CASSVALNTEAFF
TRBD2 | TRBJ2-1 | many | TRBV12-3/TRBV12-4 | TGTGCCAGCAGTCATAGCGGGAGGGCGTTCTTC | CASSHSGRAFF
TRBD2 | TRBJ2-7 | many | TRBV13 | TGTGCCAGCGGCCTCCGACTAGCGGGAGGAAGCGAGCAGTACTTC | CASGLRLAGGSEQYF
- | TRBJ1-1 | many | TRBV28 | TGTGCCAGCAGTTTAGTTGGGGGGACGCTTAACACTGAAGCTTTCTTT | CASSLVGGTLNTEAFF